A selection of T cell receptor beta chains follows, all from one sample in a study of T cell responses to AZD1222 COVID-19 vaccine. Data came from immunoSEQ multiplex PCR; TCRdb stores just in-frame clones and leaves some out. The data hold about 150,000 clones, with approximately 90% observed a single time. Sample: peripheral blood, taken on day 0 of AZD1222 vaccination. These receptors originate from an adult in good health. Both conserved end residues are part of each CDR3. Fields, in order: clone size, J gene, D gene, V gene, CDR3 length, CDR3 protein, CDR3 DNA. A D gene is named only where the DNA matches it firmly. A clone size is listed for some rows: how often the clone was seen (once, few, many), or a class if it is expanded.

clone_size: .
j_call: TRBJ2-7
d_call: .
v_call: TRBV30
cdr3_length: 11
cdr3_aa: CAWSATDIEYF
cdr3_nt: TGTGCCTGGAGTGCGACTGACATAGAGTACTTC

clone_size: .
j_call: TRBJ2-2
d_call: .
v_call: TRBV11-3
cdr3_length: 15
cdr3_aa: CASSRGPSNTGELFF
cdr3_nt: TGTGCCAGCTCACGGGGGCCTTCGAACACCGGGGAGCTGTTTTTT

clone_size: .
j_call: TRBJ1-1
d_call: .
v_call: TRBV3-1/TRBV3-2
cdr3_length: 15
cdr3_aa: CASSQEAGAGTEAFF
cdr3_nt: TGTGCCAGCAGCCAAGAAGCGGGGGCAGGCACTGAAGCTTTCTTT

clone_size: once
j_call: TRBJ2-3
d_call: .
v_call: TRBV4-3
cdr3_length: 13
cdr3_aa: CASSQDIADTQYF
cdr3_nt: TGCGCCAGCAGCCAAGATATTGCAGATACGCAGTATTTT

clone_size: .
j_call: TRBJ1-2
d_call: TRBD1
v_call: TRBV23-1
cdr3_length: 13
cdr3_aa: CASHTTRGHGYTF
cdr3_nt: TGCGCCAGCCATACAACAAGGGGGCACGGCTACACCTTC

clone_size: .
j_call: TRBJ1-2
d_call: .
v_call: TRBV6-2/TRBV6-3
cdr3_length: 15
cdr3_aa: CASSATGSRNYGYTF
cdr3_nt: TGTGCCAGCAGCGCCACAGGGTCTAGGAACTATGGCTACACCTTC

clone_size: .
j_call: TRBJ2-6
d_call: .
v_call: TRBV7-2
cdr3_length: 17
cdr3_aa: CASSLVRISSGANVLTF
cdr3_nt: TGTGCCAGCAGCTTAGTCCGGATTTCCTCTGGGGCCAACGTCCTGACTTTC

clone_size: .
j_call: TRBJ1-2
d_call: .
v_call: TRBV9
cdr3_length: 14
cdr3_aa: CASSVAAQSYGYTF
cdr3_nt: TGTGCCAGCAGCGTAGCTGCACAGTCCTATGGCTACACCTTC

clone_size: .
j_call: TRBJ2-7
d_call: .
v_call: TRBV21-1
cdr3_length: 14
cdr3_aa: CASSKVRQEYEQYF
cdr3_nt: TGTGCCAGCAGCAAAGTCCGGCAGGAGTACGAGCAGTACTTC

clone_size: .
j_call: TRBJ1-4
d_call: TRBD1
v_call: TRBV7-2
cdr3_length: 13
cdr3_aa: CASSPQGAEKLFF
cdr3_nt: TGTGCCAGCAGCCCACAGGGGGCTGAAAAACTGTTTTTT

clone_size: .
j_call: TRBJ1-2
d_call: .
v_call: TRBV29-1
cdr3_length: 13
cdr3_aa: CSGTGLPGYGYTF
cdr3_nt: TGCAGCGGCACGGGACTGCCTGGCTATGGCTACACCTTC

clone_size: few
j_call: TRBJ1-2
d_call: .
v_call: TRBV5-1
cdr3_length: 12
cdr3_aa: CASSLNGYGYTF
cdr3_nt: TGCGCCAGCAGCTTAAACGGCTATGGCTACACCTTC

clone_size: .
j_call: TRBJ2-1
d_call: TRBD1
v_call: TRBV5-1
cdr3_length: 15
cdr3_aa: CASSLRTGSYNEQFF
cdr3_nt: TGCGCCAGCAGCCTGCGGACAGGGTCCTACAATGAGCAGTTCTTC

clone_size: few
j_call: TRBJ2-7
d_call: TRBD2
v_call: TRBV27
cdr3_length: 14
cdr3_aa: CASSLTSGSYEQYF
cdr3_nt: TGTGCCAGCAGTTTAACTAGCGGATCCTACGAGCAGTACTTC

clone_size: few
j_call: TRBJ2-7
d_call: TRBD1
v_call: TRBV29-1
cdr3_length: 13
cdr3_aa: CSVPGTDATEQYF
cdr3_nt: TGCAGCGTTCCCGGGACAGACGCTACTGAGCAGTACTTC

clone_size: .
j_call: TRBJ2-1
d_call: .
v_call: TRBV29-1
cdr3_length: 12
cdr3_aa: CSATSSYNEQFF
cdr3_nt: TGCAGCGCTACAAGCTCCTACAATGAGCAGTTCTTC

clone_size: few
j_call: TRBJ2-3
d_call: TRBD2
v_call: TRBV10-1
cdr3_length: 19
cdr3_aa: CASSEPNQRTSGHGDTQYF
cdr3_nt: TGCGCCAGCAGTGAACCAAACCAACGGACTAGCGGGCACGGAGATACGCAGTATTTT

clone_size: .
j_call: TRBJ1-6
d_call: TRBD1
v_call: TRBV6-5
cdr3_length: 13
cdr3_aa: CASRPGGNSPLHF
cdr3_nt: TGTGCCAGCAGACCAGGGGGTAATTCACCCCTCCACTTT

clone_size: .
j_call: TRBJ1-6
d_call: TRBD1
v_call: TRBV19
cdr3_length: 15
cdr3_aa: CASRDQGAGNSPLHF
cdr3_nt: TGTGCCAGTAGAGACCAGGGGGCTGGAAATTCACCCCTCCACTTT

clone_size: .
j_call: TRBJ1-5
d_call: TRBD1
v_call: TRBV6-5
cdr3_length: 15
cdr3_aa: CASSPRQGSRQPQHF
cdr3_nt: TGTGCCAGCAGTCCACGACAGGGATCAAGGCAGCCCCAGCATTTT

clone_size: .
j_call: TRBJ1-4
d_call: .
v_call: TRBV6-2/TRBV6-3
cdr3_length: 15
cdr3_aa: CASSNRGKGTEKLFF
cdr3_nt: TGTGCCAGCAGTAACCGGGGGAAGGGGACTGAAAAACTGTTTTTT

clone_size: .
j_call: TRBJ2-1
d_call: .
v_call: TRBV7-3
cdr3_length: 15
cdr3_aa: CASSLEGFSYNEQFF
cdr3_nt: TGTGCCAGCAGCTTAGAAGGGTTCTCCTACAATGAGCAGTTCTTC

clone_size: once
j_call: TRBJ1-1
d_call: .
v_call: TRBV6-5
cdr3_length: 11
cdr3_aa: CASMWPAEAFF
cdr3_nt: TGTGCCAGCATGTGGCCTGCTGAAGCTTTCTTT